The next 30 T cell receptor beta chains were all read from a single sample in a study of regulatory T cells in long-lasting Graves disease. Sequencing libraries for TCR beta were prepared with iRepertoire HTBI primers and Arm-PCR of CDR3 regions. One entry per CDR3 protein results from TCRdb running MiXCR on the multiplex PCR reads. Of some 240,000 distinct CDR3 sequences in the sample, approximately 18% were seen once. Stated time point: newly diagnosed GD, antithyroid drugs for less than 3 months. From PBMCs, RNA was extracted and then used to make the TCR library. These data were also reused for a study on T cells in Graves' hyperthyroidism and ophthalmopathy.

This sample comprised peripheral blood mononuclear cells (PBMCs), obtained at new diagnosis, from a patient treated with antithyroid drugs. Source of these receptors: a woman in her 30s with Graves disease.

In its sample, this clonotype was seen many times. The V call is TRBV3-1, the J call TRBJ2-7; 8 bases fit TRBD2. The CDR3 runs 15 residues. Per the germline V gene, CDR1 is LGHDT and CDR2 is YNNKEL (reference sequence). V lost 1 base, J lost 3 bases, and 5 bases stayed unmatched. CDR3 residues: CASSQGGGGSYEQYF. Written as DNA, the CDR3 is TGTGCCAGCAGCCAAGGCGGCGGGGGGAGCTACGAGCAGTACTTC.

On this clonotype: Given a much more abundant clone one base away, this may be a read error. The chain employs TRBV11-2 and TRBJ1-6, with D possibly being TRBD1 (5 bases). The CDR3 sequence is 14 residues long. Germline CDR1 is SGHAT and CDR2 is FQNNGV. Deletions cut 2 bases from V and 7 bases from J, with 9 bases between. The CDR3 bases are TGTGCCAGCAGCTTATGGGGGAGGAATTCACCCCTCCACTTT. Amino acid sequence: CASSLWGRNSPLHF.

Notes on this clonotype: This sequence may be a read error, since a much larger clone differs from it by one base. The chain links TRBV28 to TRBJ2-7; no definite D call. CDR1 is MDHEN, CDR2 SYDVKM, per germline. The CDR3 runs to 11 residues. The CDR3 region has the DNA TGTGCCGGCAGTTTAATAGGAGAGCAGTACTTC. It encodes CAGSLIGEQYF.

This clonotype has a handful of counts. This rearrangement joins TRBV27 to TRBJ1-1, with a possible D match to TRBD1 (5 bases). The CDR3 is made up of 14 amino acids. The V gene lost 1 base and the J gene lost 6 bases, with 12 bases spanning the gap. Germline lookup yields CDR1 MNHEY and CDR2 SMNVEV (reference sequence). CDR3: CASSLFRESPEAFF. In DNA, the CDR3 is TGTGCCAGCAGTTTATTCAGGGAAAGCCCTGAAGCTTTCTTT.

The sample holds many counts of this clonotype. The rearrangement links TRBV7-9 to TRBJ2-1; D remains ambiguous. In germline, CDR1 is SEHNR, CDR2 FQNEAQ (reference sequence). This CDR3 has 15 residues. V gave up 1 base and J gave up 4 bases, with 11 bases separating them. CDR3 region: CASSLGVGLYNEQFF. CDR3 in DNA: TGTGCCAGCAGCTTAGGAGTGGGCTTATACAATGAGCAGTTCTTC.

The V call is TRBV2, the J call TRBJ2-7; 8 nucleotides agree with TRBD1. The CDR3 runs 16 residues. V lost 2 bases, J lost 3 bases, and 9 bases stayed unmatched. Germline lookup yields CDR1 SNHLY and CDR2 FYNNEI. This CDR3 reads CASSENRAGGSYEQYF. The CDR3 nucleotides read TGTGCCAGCAGTGAAAATCGGGCAGGGGGCAGCTACGAGCAGTACTTC. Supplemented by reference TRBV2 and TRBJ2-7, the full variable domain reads EPEVTQTPSHQVTQMGQEVILRCVPISNHLYFYWYRQILGQKVEFLVSFYNNEISEKSEIFDDQFSVERPDGSNFTLKIRSTKLEDSAMYFCASSENRAGGSYEQYFGPGTRLTVT.

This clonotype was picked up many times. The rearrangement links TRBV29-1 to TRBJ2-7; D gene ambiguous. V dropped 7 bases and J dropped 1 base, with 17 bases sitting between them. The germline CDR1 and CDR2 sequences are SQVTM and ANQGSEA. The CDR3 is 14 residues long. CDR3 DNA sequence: TGCAGCGCTCGGGCCGAGCTAATTTCCTACGAGCAGTACTTC. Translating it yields CSARAELISYEQYF.

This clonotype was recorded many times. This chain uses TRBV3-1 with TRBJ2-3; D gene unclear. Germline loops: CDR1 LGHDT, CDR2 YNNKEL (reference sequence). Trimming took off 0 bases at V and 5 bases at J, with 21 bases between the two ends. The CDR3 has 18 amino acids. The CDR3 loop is CASSQENVGPGTEDTQYF. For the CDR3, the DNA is TGTGCCAGCAGCCAAGAAAACGTCGGCCCCGGAACAGAAGATACGCAGTATTTT.

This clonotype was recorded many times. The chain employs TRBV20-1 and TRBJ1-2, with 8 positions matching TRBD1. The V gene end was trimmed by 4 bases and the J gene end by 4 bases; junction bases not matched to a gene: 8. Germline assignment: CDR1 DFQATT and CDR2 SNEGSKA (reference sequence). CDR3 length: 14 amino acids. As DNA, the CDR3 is TGCAGTGCTAAGGACGGGACAGGTCTCTATGGCTACACCTTC. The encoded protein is CSAKDGTGLYGYTF.

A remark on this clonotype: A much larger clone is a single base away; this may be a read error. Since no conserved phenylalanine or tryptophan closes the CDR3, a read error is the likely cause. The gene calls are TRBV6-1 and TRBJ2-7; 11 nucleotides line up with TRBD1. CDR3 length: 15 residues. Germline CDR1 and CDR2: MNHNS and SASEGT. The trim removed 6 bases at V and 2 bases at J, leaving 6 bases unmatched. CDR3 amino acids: CASRPGTGGTYEQYL. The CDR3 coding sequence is TGTGCCAGCAGACCCGGGACAGGGGGAACCTACGAGCAGTACCTC.

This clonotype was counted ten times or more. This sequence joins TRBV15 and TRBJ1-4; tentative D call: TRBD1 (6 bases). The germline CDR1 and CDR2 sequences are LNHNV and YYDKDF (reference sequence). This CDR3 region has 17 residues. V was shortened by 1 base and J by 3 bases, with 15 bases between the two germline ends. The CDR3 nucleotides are TGTGCCACCAGCAGAGCGACAGGCACGCGAGCTAATGAAAAACTGTTTTTT. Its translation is CATSRATGTRANEKLFF.

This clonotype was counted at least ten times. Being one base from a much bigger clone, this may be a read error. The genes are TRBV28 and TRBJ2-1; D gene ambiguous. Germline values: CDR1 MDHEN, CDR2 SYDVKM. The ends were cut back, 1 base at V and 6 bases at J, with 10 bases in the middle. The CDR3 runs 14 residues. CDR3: CASSLLARTNEQFF. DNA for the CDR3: TGTGCCAGCAGTTTATTGGCCAGGACCAATGAGCAGTTCTTC. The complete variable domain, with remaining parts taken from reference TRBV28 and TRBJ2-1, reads DVKVTQSSRYLVKRTGEKVFLECVQDMDHENMFWYRQDPGLGLRLIYFSYDVKMKEKGDIPEGYSVSREKKERFSLILESASTNQTSMYLCASSLLARTNEQFFGPGTRLTVL.

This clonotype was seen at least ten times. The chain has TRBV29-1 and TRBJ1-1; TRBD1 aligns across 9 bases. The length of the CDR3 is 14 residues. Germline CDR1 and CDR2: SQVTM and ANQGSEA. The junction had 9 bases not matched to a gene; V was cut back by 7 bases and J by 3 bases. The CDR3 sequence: CSAKGQGGDTEAFF. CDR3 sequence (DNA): TGCAGCGCGAAGGGACAGGGTGGGGACACTGAAGCTTTCTTT.

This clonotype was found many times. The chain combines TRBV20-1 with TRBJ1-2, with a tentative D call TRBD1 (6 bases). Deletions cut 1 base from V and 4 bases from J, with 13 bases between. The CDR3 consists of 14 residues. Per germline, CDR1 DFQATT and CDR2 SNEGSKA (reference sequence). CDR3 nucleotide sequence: TGCAGTGCTAGAGGGGCAGGGGACCTCTATGGCTACACCTTC. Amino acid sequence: CSARGAGDLYGYTF.

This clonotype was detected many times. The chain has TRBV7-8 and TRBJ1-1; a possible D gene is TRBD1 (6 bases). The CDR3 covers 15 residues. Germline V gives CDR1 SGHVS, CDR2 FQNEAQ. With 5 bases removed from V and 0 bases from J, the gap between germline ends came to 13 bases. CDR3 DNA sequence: TGTGCCAGCAGCCCGTTGACAGGCGTGAACACTGAAGCTTTCTTT. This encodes CASSPLTGVNTEAFF.

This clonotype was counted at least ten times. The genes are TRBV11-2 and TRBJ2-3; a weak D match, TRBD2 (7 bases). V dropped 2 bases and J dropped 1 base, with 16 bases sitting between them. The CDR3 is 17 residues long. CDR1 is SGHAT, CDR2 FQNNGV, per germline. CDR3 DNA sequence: TGTGCCAGCAGCTTAAGGGGGAGGGCCTTCGGCACAGATACGCAGTATTTT. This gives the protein CASSLRGRAFGTDTQYF. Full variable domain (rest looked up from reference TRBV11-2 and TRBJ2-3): EAGVAQSPRYKIIEKRQSVAFWCNPISGHATLYWYQQILGQGPKLLIQFQNNGVVDDSQLPKDRFSAERLKGVDSTLKIQPAKLEDSAVYLCASSLRGRAFGTDTQYFGPGTRLTVL.

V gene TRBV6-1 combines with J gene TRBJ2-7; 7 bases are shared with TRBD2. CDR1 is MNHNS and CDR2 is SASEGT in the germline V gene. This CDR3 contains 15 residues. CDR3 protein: CASTQRGASTYELYV. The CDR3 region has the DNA TGTGCCAGCACCCAGCGGGGCGCCTCTACCTACGAGCTGTACGTC.

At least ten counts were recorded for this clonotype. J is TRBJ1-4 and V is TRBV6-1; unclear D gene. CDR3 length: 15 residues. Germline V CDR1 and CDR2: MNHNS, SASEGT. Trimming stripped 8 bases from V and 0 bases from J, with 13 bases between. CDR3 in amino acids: CASRAGSATNEKLFF. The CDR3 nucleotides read TGTGCCAGCCGGGCAGGATCTGCAACTAATGAAAAACTGTTTTTT.

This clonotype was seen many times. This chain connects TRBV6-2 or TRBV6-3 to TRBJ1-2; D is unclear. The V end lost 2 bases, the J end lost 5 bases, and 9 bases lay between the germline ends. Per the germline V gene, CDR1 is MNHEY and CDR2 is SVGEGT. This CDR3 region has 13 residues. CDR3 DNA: TGTGCCAGCAGTTACGCCCCTCGTTATGGCTACACCTTC. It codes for CASSYAPRYGYTF.

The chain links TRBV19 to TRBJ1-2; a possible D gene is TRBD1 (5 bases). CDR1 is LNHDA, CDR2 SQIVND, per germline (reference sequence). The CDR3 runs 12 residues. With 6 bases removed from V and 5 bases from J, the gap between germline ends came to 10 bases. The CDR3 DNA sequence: TGTGCCAGTAGGAAGGGGCCTTATGGCTACACCTTC. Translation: CASRKGPYGYTF.

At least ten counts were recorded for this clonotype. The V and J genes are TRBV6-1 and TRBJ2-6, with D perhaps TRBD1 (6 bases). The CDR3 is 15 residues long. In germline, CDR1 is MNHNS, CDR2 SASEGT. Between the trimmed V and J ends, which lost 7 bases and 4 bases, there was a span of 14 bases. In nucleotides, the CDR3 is TGTGCCAGCATCCTACAGGGTGCCGGGGCCAACGTCCTGACTTTC. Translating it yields CASILQGAGANVLTF.

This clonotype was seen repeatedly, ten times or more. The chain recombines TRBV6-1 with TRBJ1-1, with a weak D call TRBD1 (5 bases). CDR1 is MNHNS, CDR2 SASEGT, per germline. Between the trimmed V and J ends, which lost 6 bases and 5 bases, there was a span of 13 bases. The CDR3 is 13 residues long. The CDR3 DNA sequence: TGTGCCAGCAGGGACCCAGGGCGGACTGAAGCTTTCTTT. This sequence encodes CASRDPGRTEAFF.

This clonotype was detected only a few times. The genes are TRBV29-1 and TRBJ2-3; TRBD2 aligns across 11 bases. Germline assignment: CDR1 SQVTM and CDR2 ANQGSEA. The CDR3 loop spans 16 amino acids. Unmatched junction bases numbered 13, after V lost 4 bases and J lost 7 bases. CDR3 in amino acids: CSVVIAGGILRYTQYF. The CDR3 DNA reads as TGCAGCGTTGTAATAGCGGGGGGGATATTGCGGTATACGCAGTATTTT.

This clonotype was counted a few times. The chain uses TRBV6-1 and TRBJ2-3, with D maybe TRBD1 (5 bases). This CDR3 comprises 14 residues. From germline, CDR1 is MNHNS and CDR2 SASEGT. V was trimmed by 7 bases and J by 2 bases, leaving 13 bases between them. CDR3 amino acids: CASKKGRNTDTQYF. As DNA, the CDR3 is TGTGCCAGCAAAAAGGGGCGTAACACAGATACGCAGTATTTT.

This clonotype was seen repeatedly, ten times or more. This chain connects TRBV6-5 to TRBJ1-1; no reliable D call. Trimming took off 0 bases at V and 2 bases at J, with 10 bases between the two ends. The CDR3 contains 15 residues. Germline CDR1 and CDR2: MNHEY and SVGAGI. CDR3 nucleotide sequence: TGTGCCAGCAGTTACTCCGGAACCCTCAACACTGAAGCTTTCTTT. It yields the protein CASSYSGTLNTEAFF.

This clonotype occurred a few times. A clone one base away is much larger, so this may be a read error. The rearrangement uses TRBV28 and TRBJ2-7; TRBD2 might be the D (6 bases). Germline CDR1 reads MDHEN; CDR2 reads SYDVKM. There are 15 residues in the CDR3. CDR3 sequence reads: CAGSRDRAGSYEQYF. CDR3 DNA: TGTGCCGGCAGCCGAGATAGAGCGGGCTCCTACGAGCAGTACTTC.

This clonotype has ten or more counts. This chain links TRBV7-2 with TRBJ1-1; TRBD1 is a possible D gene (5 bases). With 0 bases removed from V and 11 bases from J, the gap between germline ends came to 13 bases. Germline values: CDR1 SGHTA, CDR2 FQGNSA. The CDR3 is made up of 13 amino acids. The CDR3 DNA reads TGTGCCAGCAGCTTAGCAGGCTCCCGGGGGGCTTTCTTT. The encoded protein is CASSLAGSRGAFF.

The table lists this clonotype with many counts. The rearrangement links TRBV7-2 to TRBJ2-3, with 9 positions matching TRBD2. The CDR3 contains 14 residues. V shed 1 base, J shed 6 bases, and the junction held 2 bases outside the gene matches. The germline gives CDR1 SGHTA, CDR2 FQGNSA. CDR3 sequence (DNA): TGTGCCAGCAGCTTAGATGGACTAGCGGATACGCAGTATTTT. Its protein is CASSLDGLADTQYF.

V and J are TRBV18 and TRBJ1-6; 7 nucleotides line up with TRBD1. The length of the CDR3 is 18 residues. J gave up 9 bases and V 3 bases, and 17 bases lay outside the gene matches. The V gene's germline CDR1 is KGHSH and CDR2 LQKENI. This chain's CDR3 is CASSPIRQGRIPGSPLHF. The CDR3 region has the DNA TGTGCCAGCTCACCGATAAGACAGGGTCGGATTCCCGGTTCACCCCTCCACTTT.

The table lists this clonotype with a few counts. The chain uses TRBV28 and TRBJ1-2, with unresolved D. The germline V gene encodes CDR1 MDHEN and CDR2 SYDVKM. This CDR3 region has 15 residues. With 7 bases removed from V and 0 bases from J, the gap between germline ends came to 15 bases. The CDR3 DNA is TGTGCCAGCACCACTAGGGTGAGGGCTAACTATGGCTACACCTTC. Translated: CASTTRVRANYGYTF.